This T cell receptor (beta chain) originates from a study of blood T cell repertoires in COVID-19. Across the study: The United States, Italy and Spain supplied acute and convalescent COVID-19 samples. In each case, the material was cDNA or gDNA derived from T cells, B-cell-depleted T cells, or PBMCs.

As handled by the study authors: Estimation of nucleated cell counts was performed using reference gene primer amplification. Here immunoSEQ multiplex PCR was the method, and the copy in TCRdb shows in-frame clones only, minus some. That table is the source of V, J and clone size, and D and trimming were worked out from the DNA. The sample records approximately 100,000 clones, 85% to 90% being singletons. J gave up 2 bases and V 7 bases, and 3 bases lay outside the gene matches. This CDR3 comprises 13 residues. The sequence came from an elderly woman with acute or convalescent COVID-19. The chain carries TRBV12-3 or TRBV12-4 and TRBJ2-7; 9 bases fit TRBD1. Sequencing was done on a sample of peripheral blood. DNA for the CDR3: TGTGCCAGCACACAGGGGGCAGCCTACGAGCAGTACTTC. Protein product: CASTQGAAYEQYF.